A single sample is the source of the 2 T cell receptor beta chains below, sequenced in a study of T cells in Graves' hyperthyroidism and ophthalmopathy. RNA transcripts were the template for amplifying TCR beta CDR3 regions. A set of HTBI primers served as the primers for a first-round RT-PCR of the TCR CDR3. TCRdb reanalysed the multiplex PCR reads using MiXCR and keeps one entry per CDR3 protein. Of fewer than 650,000 distinct CDR3 sequences detected, 14% appear once; the ten largest clones hold about 7%. Sequencing was performed on blood. Receptor source: a woman aged 18-29 years with Graves' ophthalmopathy.

This clonotype has ten or more counts. The V call is TRBV19, the J call TRBJ2-7, with TRBD2 identical over 10 bases. The CDR3 contains 15 residues. CDR1 and CDR2 from the germline V gene are LNHDA and SQIVND (reference sequence). The ends lost 4 bases at V and 2 bases at J; junction bases unmatched: 5. CDR3 nucleotide sequence: TGTGCCAGTAGTACCGGACTAGCGGCCCCCTACGAGCAGTACTTC. Translated: CASSTGLAAPYEQYF.

This clonotype was detected many times. The chain joins TRBV6-2 or TRBV6-3 to TRBJ2-1, with TRBD2 matching 7 bases. V lost 11 bases to trimming and J lost 12 bases; unmatched junction nucleotides: 13. The CDR3 consists of 12 residues. Per the germline V gene, CDR1 is MNHEY and CDR2 is SVGEGT. This CDR3 reads CASRGVYGRQFF. CDR3 in DNA: TGTGCCTCCCGGGGGGTCTACGGTCGGCAGTTCTTC.